The rows below give T cell receptor beta chains drawn from one sample of a study of CD8+ T cells in alopecia areata. TCRdb keeps only in-frame clones here, not all; method: immunoSEQ multiplex PCR. The sample includes about 200,000 clones, roughly 56% of them seen just once. Sequences were obtained from CD8+ T cells sorted from blood. These receptor sequences come from a human donor in good health. Each CDR3 is given with its conserved first and last residue. The D gene is left open where the match is weak. Expanded clones are given a class, and other clones once, few, many or no size at all.

DNA | CDR3 | V | size | D | J
TGTGCCTGGAGTGTCGGACTAGCGGGGCGAACAGATACGCAGTATTTT | CAWSVGLAGRTDTQYF | TRBV30 | . | TRBD2 | TRBJ2-3
TGCGCCAGCCTCAGTTTACGGGACTCCCAAGAGACCCAGTACTTC | CASLSLRDSQETQYF | TRBV23-1 | few | . | TRBJ2-5
TGTGCCAGCAGTATGGGAACCGGGACAGCATATGGCTACACCTTC | CASSMGTGTAYGYTF | TRBV27 | few | TRBD1 | TRBJ1-2
TGTGCCAGCAGTTTAAACGGGCGTAGCGTAAGTAATGAGCAGTTCTTC | CASSLNGRSVSNEQFF | TRBV27 | once | . | TRBJ2-1
TGCAGCGATGACAATGAGCAGTTCTTC | CSDDNEQFF | TRBV29-1 | few | . | TRBJ2-1
TGCAGCGTTGAATTGACGACGTTAGGATATGGCTACACCTTC | CSVELTTLGYGYTF | TRBV29-1 | . | . | TRBJ1-2
TGTGCCAGCAGCCCCACAGGGGATCAAGCTTTCTTT | CASSPTGDQAFF | TRBV5-4 | . | TRBD1 | TRBJ1-1
TGTGCCAGCAGTGATCTTACCCCCGGGACAGCCAGCTACGAGCAGTACTTC | CASSDLTPGTASYEQYF | TRBV25-1 | . | TRBD1 | TRBJ2-7
TGTGCCTGGTCACCGTGGGGAGGGGAAAAACTGTTTTTT | CAWSPWGGEKLFF | TRBV30 | . | . | TRBJ1-4
TGCGCCAGCAGCCAATCCTACGAGCAGTACTTC | CASSQSYEQYF | TRBV4-1 | . | . | TRBJ2-7
TGTGCCAGCAGCACGCGGACTAGCGGGGGGTCAGATACGCAGTATTTT | CASSTRTSGGSDTQYF | TRBV9 | . | TRBD2 | TRBJ2-3
TGTGCCAGCAGCCAAAACGATTCACCCAACTATGGCTACACCTTC | CASSQNDSPNYGYTF | TRBV4-2 | few | . | TRBJ1-2
TGTGCCAGCAGTGATGGGAACATTCAGTACTTC | CASSDGNIQYF | TRBV2 | . | . | TRBJ2-4
TGTGCCAGCAGCCCGGGACCTCGAGATGAGCAGTTCTTC | CASSPGPRDEQFF | TRBV2 | once | . | TRBJ2-1
TGTGCCAGCAGCATCGGGGGCGGCTACACCTTC | CASSIGGGYTF | TRBV7-8 | . | . | TRBJ1-2
TGTGCCAGCAGCCGTACCGGACTGCCTCTGTACCAAGAGACCCAGTACTTC | CASSRTGLPLYQETQYF | TRBV11-2 | . | . | TRBJ2-5
TGCGCCAGCAGCTTGGTGAAGGCAACTAATGAAAAACTGTTTTTT | CASSLVKATNEKLFF | TRBV5-1 | . | . | TRBJ1-4
TGTGCCAGCAGCTTCCGGGACAGGGAATCAGATACGCAGTATTTT | CASSFRDRESDTQYF | TRBV7-9 | . | TRBD1 | TRBJ2-3
TGTGCCAGCAGTCCGGGCTATGGCTACACCTTC | CASSPGYGYTF | TRBV25-1 | few | . | TRBJ1-2
TGTGCCAGCAGTTTCGGAGGGTTCAACGAGCAGTACTTC | CASSFGGFNEQYF | TRBV27 | . | . | TRBJ2-7
TGCGCCAGCACACTCTCAGGGGCCTCCGACGAGCAGTACTTC | CASTLSGASDEQYF | TRBV5-1 | . | . | TRBJ2-7
TGCGCCAGCAGCACGGGACAGGCCTCCTACAATGAGCAGTTCTTC | CASSTGQASYNEQFF | TRBV5-1 | . | TRBD1 | TRBJ2-1
TGTGCCAGCAGTTACACCCAGACAGAGGACTATGGCTACACCTTC | CASSYTQTEDYGYTF | TRBV6-6 | few | . | TRBJ1-2
TGTGCCAGCAGCTTAGACCTAGATGGGGGGGATACGCAGTATTTT | CASSLDLDGGDTQYF | TRBV7-6 | . | . | TRBJ2-3
TGTGCCAGCAGCTCGGGGCGGGGGAGCTCCTACAATGAGCAGTTCTTC | CASSSGRGSSYNEQFF | TRBV7-8 | . | TRBD2 | TRBJ2-1
TGTGCCTACGCAACAGGGAATCAGCCCCAGCATTTT | CAYATGNQPQHF | TRBV30 | . | . | TRBJ1-5
TGTGCCAGCAGCCTTAGCGGGGGGCGAAGTAGCACAGATACGCAGTATTTT | CASSLSGGRSSTDTQYF | TRBV9 | . | TRBD2 | TRBJ2-3
TGCAGCGTCGGGACAGGGGGCAACGAGCAGTACTTC | CSVGTGGNEQYF | TRBV29-1 | few | TRBD1 | TRBJ2-7
TGTGCCAGCAGCCTCGGGACAGGGGTGAACACTGAAGCTTTCTTT | CASSLGTGVNTEAFF | TRBV25-1 | . | TRBD1 | TRBJ1-1
TGTGCCAGCAGCTCAGCCGGGACCTCATATACGGATGAAGCCCAGTACTTC | CASSSAGTSYTDEAQYF | TRBV7-8 | . | . | TRBJ2-5
TGTGCCAGCAGCCAAGGACAGGGCTTAAGAGGGAATTCACCCCTCCACTTT | CASSQGQGLRGNSPLHF | TRBV14 | . | TRBD1 | TRBJ1-6
TGTGCCAGCAGTTCCCCCTATGGCTACACCTTC | CASSSPYGYTF | TRBV6-5 | . | . | TRBJ1-2
TGTGCCAGTAAAATGGGGACAGCCTCTTCCTTC | CASKMGTASSF | TRBV19 | few | TRBD1 | TRBJ1-2
TGTGCCAGCAGTGATGGCTTGGGACTACTTACCGGGGAGCTGTTTTTT | CASSDGLGLLTGELFF | TRBV2 | . | TRBD2 | TRBJ2-2
TGTGCCTGGAGTAGGGGCAATGAGCAGTTCTTC | CAWSRGNEQFF | TRBV30 | few | . | TRBJ2-1
TGCAGCGCCCCGGTAGAGGATGGCTACACCTTC | CSAPVEDGYTF | TRBV29-1 | . | . | TRBJ1-2
TGTGCCAGCAGCTTTGGACTAGCGGGGCCACAAGAGACCCAGTACTTC | CASSFGLAGPQETQYF | TRBV5-4 | . | TRBD2 | TRBJ2-5
TGTGCCAGCAACCCAGGGCCCTACACCGGGGAGCTGTTTTTT | CASNPGPYTGELFF | TRBV2 | . | . | TRBJ2-2
TGTGCCAGCAGCTTGGTCAGCTCTGGGGCCAACGTCCTGACTTTC | CASSLVSSGANVLTF | TRBV5-6 | . | . | TRBJ2-6
TGTGCCAGCAGCCAACATACGGGATGGAATGAGCAGTTCTTC | CASSQHTGWNEQFF | TRBV5-4 | . | . | TRBJ2-1
TGTGCCAGCAGTGAAGCGGGACAGGGCTACGAGCAGTACTTC | CASSEAGQGYEQYF | TRBV2 | . | TRBD1 | TRBJ2-7
TGTGCCAGCAGCCCGCATAACCGACGGAGGGATAGTTCACCCCTCCACTTT | CASSPHNRRRDSSPLHF | TRBV11-2 | few | . | TRBJ1-6
TGTGCCAGCAGTGACCTGGTTTACAATGAGCAGTTCTTC | CASSDLVYNEQFF | TRBV27 | . | . | TRBJ2-1
TGCGCCAGCAGCCAAGGGGGCGTAGATGAGACCCAGTACTTC | CASSQGGVDETQYF | TRBV4-1 | . | . | TRBJ2-5
TGTGCCACCAGCAGCCAGGGGATGGAGGCCAAAAACATTCAGTACTTC | CATSSQGMEAKNIQYF | TRBV15 | once | . | TRBJ2-4
TGTGCCAGCAGTCTCCCCCCTTGGAATGAGCAGTTCTTC | CASSLPPWNEQFF | TRBV7-9 | . | . | TRBJ2-1
TGCAGCGTCGGGGTCGGACAGTTTTACAATGAGCAGTTCTTC | CSVGVGQFYNEQFF | TRBV29-1 | few | . | TRBJ2-1
TGTGCCAGCAGCTTAGTTCAGGGAGACTATGGCTACACCTTC | CASSLVQGDYGYTF | TRBV7-9 | . | . | TRBJ1-2
TGTGCCTGGAACTTCGAAGCGGAAGAGACCCAGTACTTC | CAWNFEAEETQYF | TRBV30 | . | . | TRBJ2-5
TGTGCCAGCAGCTTATCCCGGGTCAATGGCTACACCTTC | CASSLSRVNGYTF | TRBV27 | . | . | TRBJ1-2
TGCGCCAGCAGCCAAGTGGTCGGCTTTAGCTCCTACGAGCAGTACTTC | CASSQVVGFSSYEQYF | TRBV4-1 | . | . | TRBJ2-7
TGTGCCAGCAGCGCTAGCGGGGGGTCCTCTAGCACAGATACGCAGTATTTT | CASSASGGSSSTDTQYF | TRBV9 | . | TRBD2 | TRBJ2-3
TGTGCCAGCAAGGACAGGGAGGCTGGAAACACCATATATTTT | CASKDREAGNTIYF | TRBV7-8 | few | TRBD1 | TRBJ1-3
TGCGCCAGCAGACTCGGGGCAGGGGCAACTAATGAAAAACTGTTTTTT | CASRLGAGATNEKLFF | TRBV4-1 | few | . | TRBJ1-4
TGTGCCAGCAGTGATGGCTGGATGATGGGCTACACCTTC | CASSDGWMMGYTF | TRBV25-1 | . | . | TRBJ1-2
TGTGCCAGCAGCTTACTCACCGGGGAGCTGTTTTTT | CASSLLTGELFF | TRBV7-9 | few | . | TRBJ2-2
TGTGCCAGCAGTTTCACCTCGACGAATTACAATGAACAGTTCTTC | CASSFTSTNYNEQFF | TRBV27 | . | . | TRBJ2-1
TGCGCCAGCAGCCAAGATTCAGCCGGGGTCCCCGAGCAGTACTTC | CASSQDSAGVPEQYF | TRBV4-1 | . | . | TRBJ2-7
TGTGCCAGCAGTTACTCGGTTTCCGGCAAAGCTTTCTTT | CASSYSVSGKAFF | TRBV6-6 | few | . | TRBJ1-1